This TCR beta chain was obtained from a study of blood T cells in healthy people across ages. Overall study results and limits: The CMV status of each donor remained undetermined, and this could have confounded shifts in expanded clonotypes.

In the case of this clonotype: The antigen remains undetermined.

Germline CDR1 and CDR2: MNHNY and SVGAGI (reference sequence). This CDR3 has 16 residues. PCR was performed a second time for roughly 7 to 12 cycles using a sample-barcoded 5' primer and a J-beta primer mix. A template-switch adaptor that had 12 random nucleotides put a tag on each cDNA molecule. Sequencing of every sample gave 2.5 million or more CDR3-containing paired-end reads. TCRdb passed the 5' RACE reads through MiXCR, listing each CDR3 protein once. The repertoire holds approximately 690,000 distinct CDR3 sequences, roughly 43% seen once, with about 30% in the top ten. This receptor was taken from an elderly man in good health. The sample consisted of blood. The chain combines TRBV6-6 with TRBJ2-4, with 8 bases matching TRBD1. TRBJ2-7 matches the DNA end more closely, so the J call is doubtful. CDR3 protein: CASSQPPGQGPYEQYF. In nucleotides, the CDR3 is TGTGCCAGCAGTCAACCTCCCGGACAGGGACCCTACGAGCAGTACTTC.